The clone carrying this T cell receptor (beta chain) turned up a few times. Its antigen is undetermined. Extraction yielded at least 6 micrograms of total RNA per sample. This CDR3 comprises 13 residues. The V and J ends lost 5 bases and 8 bases, in that order; junction bases with no gene match: 5. The data are from a study of blood T cells in healthy people across ages. Study findings and constraints: Fewer expanded clones and more diversity marked long-lived versus aged donors.

A second PCR of roughly 6 to 12 cycles used a sample-barcoded 5' primer and a J-beta primer mix. One entry per CDR3 protein, called by TCRdb with MiXCR from the 5' RACE reads. This sample has over 1,500,000 distinct CDR3 sequences; approximately 50% occur once, and the top ten carry about 2.1%. The material sequenced was blood. This chain connects TRBV12-3 or TRBV12-4 to TRBJ2-1, with 8 bases that match TRBD1. This sequence originates from a woman between 35 and 50 years old in good health. CDR3 residues: CASSIGQGHEQFF. CDR3 bases: TGTGCCAGCAGTATAGGACAGGGTCATGAGCAGTTCTTC.